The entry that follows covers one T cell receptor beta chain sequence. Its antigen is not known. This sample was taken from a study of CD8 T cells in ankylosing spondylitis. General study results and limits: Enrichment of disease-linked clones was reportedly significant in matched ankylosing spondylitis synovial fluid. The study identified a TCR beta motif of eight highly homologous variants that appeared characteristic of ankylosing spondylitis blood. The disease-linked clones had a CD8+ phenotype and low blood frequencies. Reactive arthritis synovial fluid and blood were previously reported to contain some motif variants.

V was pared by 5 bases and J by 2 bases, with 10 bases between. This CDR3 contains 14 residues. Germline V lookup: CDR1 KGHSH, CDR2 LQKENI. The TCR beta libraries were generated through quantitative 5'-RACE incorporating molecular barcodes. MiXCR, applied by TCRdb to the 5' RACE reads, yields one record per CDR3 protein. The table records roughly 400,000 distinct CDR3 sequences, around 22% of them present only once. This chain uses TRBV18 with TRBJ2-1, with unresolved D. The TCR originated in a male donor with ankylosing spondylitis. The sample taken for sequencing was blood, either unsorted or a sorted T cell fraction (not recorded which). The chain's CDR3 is CASSRAAAYNEQFF. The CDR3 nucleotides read TGTGCCAGCTCAAGGGCCGCCGCCTACAATGAGCAGTTCTTC.